This T cell receptor beta chain was captured in a study of sequential checkpoint blockade in melanoma (dated by TCRdb to about 2019). With regard to the full study: Patients were randomized 1:1 to first-line nivolumab followed by ipilimumab (arm A) or ipilimumab followed by nivolumab (arm B). Both trial sequences were followed by maintenance nivolumab. Paper-wide results and their limitations: Larger, independent patient cohorts are needed to validate the response-prediction model that combines TCR metrics and mutation burden.

TCRbeta CDR3 regions were immunosequenced from genomic DNA with the immunoSEQ Assay. Prior to high-throughput sequencing, genomic DNA was amplified by bias-controlled multiplex PCR. The source study handled its data this way. To quantify the absolute abundance of each unique TCRbeta CDR3 region, the sequences were collapsed and filtered. Clonality, defined as 1 minus Pielou's evenness, was calculated using productive rearrangements only. A previously published method was used to identify clones whose frequencies were significantly greater in on-treatment samples than in baseline samples. Sourced from immuneACCESS, this table was stored by TCRdb with only in-frame sequences that have V and J called. A share of the clones is absent; for the studies checked, an unresolved V gene accounts for under half, and the remainder has no known explanation. V and J calls and clone size come straight from that table; D and trimming were deduced from the DNA. The sample records about 28,000 clones, about 89% of which are singletons. The ten largest clones take up about 15% of the sample.

The sample's treatment or condition label is to be understood as: randomized to nivolumab then ipilimumab (arm A) or the reverse (arm B). No trial patient had received prior DNA-damaging chemotherapy. Thawed PBMCs were sorted on a FACS Aria II flow cytometer to isolate live CD3+CD8+ cells negative for CD19 and CD56. The samples were obtained from melanoma patients enrolled in CheckMate 064, an open-label, randomized phase II trial testing sequential checkpoint blockade. Leukapheresis was used to collect peripheral blood mononuclear cells, which were then purified with Ficoll-Paque and frozen in human serum with about 9.3% DMSO. Right after sorting, the blood CD3+CD8+ cells were verified to be >98% pure, and DNA extraction followed. Trimmed from V: 6 bases; trimmed from J: 6 bases; junction bases lacking a gene match: 7. Counted from cysteine to phenylalanine, this CDR3 has 15 amino acids. The retained sequence is limited to the CDR3, 45 bases, with the frame set at the first base. CDR1 MNHEY and CDR2 SVGAGI are derived from the germline V gene.

Regarding this clone: Its cognate antigen has yet to be identified. Within one base of it there is no much larger clone, and no base qualities were kept.

The TCR originated in a human donor with melanoma. The sequence links TRBV6-5 to TRBJ1-3; 11 middle bases align to TRBD1. The material was CD8+ T cells sorted from blood (inferred from file names), obtained from a patient given nivolumab and ipilimumab in sequence. The DNA is TGTGCCAGCAGCCTCCGGGACAGGGGGTTAAACACCATATATTTT. This is translated as CASSLRDRGLNTIYF.